This T cell receptor beta chain appears in the sequencing data of a study of T cell responses to AZD1222 COVID-19 vaccine. The study, taken as a whole, reports: There were mostly white British donors and more females than males, and clonal diversity was possibly underestimated. Across spike, vaccine-associated CD4 TCRs were found, dominant at 160-218 and 743-854. Nearly half of spike-specific TCRs reportedly target variant regions that are unmutated in the B.1.351 and B.1.1.7 variants.

Trimming took 0 bases from V and 6 from J, leaving 15 bases between them. This CDR3 is 15 amino acids long. CDR1 SGHTS and CDR2 YDEGEE come from the germline V gene. This clone is a singleton in its sample. Its antigen is not known. TCRdb's copy holds only in-frame clones and misses some; the assay was immunoSEQ multiplex PCR. Of 150,000 or so clones listed, about 95% were seen once; the top ten hold about 0.6%. The rearrangement joins TRBV5-8 to TRBJ1-1, with D tentatively TRBD1 (6 bases). The clonotype was recovered from an adult in good health. Here the sequenced sample was peripheral blood, taken on day 0 of AZD1222 vaccination. CDR3 in amino acids: CASSLEGGGASEAFF. DNA for the CDR3: TGTGCCAGCAGCTTGGAGGGCGGGGGGGCCTCTGAAGCTTTCTTT. Full variable domain (rest looked up from reference TRBV5-8 and TRBJ1-1): EAGVTQSPTHLIKTRGQQATLRCSPISGHTSVYWYQQALGLGLQFLLWYDEGEERNRGNFPPRFSGRQFPNYSSELNVNALELEDSALYLCASSLEGGGASEAFFGQGTRLTVV.